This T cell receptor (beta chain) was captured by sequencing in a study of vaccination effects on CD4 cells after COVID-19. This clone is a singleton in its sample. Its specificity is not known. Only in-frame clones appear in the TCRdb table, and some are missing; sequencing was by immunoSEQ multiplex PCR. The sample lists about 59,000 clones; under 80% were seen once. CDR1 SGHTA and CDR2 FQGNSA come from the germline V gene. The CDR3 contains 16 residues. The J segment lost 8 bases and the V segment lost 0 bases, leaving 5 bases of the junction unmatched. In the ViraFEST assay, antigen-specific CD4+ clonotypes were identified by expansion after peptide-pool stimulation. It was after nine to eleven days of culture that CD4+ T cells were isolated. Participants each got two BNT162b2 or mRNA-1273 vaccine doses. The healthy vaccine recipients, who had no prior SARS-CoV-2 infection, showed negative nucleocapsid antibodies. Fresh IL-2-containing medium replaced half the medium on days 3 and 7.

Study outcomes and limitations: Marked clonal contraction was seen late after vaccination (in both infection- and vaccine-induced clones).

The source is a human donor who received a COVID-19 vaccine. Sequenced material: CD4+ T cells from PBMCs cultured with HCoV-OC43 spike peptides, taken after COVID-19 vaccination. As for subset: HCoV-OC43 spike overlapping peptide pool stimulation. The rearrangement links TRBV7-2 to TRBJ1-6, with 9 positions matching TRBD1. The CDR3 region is CASSLAFGQGYSPLHF. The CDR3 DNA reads TGTGCCAGCAGCTTAGCGTTTGGACAGGGGTATTCACCCCTCCACTTT.